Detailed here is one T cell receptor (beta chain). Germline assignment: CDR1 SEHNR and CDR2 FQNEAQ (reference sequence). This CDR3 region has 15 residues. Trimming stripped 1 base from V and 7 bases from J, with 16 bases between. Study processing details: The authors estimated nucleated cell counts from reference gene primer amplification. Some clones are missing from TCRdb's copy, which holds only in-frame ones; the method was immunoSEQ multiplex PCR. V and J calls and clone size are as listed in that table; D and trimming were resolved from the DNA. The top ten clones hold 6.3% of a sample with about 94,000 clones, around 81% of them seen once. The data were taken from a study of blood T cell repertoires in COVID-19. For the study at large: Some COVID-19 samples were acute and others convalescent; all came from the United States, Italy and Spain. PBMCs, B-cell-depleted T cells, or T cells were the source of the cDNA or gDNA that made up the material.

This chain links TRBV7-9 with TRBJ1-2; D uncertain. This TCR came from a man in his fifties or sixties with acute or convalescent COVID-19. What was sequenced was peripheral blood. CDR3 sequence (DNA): TGTGCCAGCAGCTTAGACCCAGGAAAATACGGTGGCTACACCTTC. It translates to CASSLDPGKYGGYTF.